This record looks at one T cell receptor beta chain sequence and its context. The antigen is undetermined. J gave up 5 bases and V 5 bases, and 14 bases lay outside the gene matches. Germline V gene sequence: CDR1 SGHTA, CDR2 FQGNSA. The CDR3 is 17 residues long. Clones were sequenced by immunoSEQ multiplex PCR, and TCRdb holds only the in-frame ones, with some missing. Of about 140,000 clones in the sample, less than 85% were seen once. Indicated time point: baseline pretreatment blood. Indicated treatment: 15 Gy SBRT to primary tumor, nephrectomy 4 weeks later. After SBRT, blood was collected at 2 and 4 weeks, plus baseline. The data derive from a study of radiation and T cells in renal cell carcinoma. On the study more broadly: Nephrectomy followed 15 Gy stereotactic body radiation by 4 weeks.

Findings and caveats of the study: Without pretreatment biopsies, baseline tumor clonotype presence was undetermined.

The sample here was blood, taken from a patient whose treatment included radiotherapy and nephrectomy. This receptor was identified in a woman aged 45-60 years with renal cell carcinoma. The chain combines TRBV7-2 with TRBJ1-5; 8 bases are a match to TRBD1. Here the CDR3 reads CASSPRADRGWDQPQHF. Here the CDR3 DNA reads TGTGCCAGCAGCCCACGGGCCGACAGGGGTTGGGATCAGCCCCAGCATTTT.